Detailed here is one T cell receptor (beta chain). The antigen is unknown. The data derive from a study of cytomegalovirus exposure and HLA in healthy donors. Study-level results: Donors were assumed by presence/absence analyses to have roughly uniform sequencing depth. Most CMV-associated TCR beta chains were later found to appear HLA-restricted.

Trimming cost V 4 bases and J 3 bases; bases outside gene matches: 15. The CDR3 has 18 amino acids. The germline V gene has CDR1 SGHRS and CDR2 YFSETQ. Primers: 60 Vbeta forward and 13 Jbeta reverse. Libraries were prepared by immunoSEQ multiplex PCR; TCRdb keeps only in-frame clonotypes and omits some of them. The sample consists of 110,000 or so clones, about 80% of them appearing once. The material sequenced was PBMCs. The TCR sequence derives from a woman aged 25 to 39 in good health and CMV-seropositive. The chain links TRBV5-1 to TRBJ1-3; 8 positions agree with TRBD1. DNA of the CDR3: TGCGCCAGCAGCCCGCTCCCCGGACAGGGTGATTATGGAAACACCATATATTTT. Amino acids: CASSPLPGQGDYGNTIYF.